This TCR beta chain originates from a study of T cell responses to AZD1222 COVID-19 vaccine. Study-wide results and limits: Epitopes outside B.1.351 and B.1.1.7 mutated regions reportedly drew nearly half of spike TCRs. A mostly white British donor set with more females was recruited, and clonal diversity was possibly underestimated. Researchers report vaccine-associated CD4 TCRs spanning spike, with dominance at 160-218 and 743-854.

Notes on this clone: What it recognizes is unknown.

The method was immunoSEQ multiplex PCR; TCRdb's version includes in-frame clones alone and lacks a portion of them. The table shows around 110,000 clones, with approximately 86% occurring only once. This CDR3 has 11 amino acids. With 6 bases removed from V and 2 bases from J, the gap between germline ends came to 4 bases. This TCR derives from an adult in good health. The chain combines TRBV12-3 or TRBV12-4 with TRBJ2-5; D not resolved. Source: peripheral blood, taken on day 0 of AZD1222 vaccination. The CDR3 sequence: CASSRQETQYF. The CDR3 region has the DNA TGTGCCAGCAGCCGACAAGAGACCCAGTACTTC.